The 27 T cell receptor beta chains below were found in one sample sequenced in a study of chemoradiotherapy in HPV16-positive cancers. This table comes from immunoSEQ multiplex PCR, and its TCRdb copy is limited to in-frame clones, with some not included. The sample contains over 15,000 clones, roughly nine tenths of which appear only once. This sample comprised blood, obtained from a patient who underwent chemoradiotherapy. The source of these receptors is a human donor with HPV-associated anogenital cancer.

The chain joins TRBV21-1 to TRBJ1-1; the D segment call TRBD1 is taken from the table without a DNA check. TRBV21-1 represents a pseudogene. The CDR3 runs 18 residues. The CDR3 coding sequence is TGTGCCAGCAGCAAACCAAAGGGACAGGGGGAATTGAACACTGAAGCTTTCTTT. This encodes CASSKPKGQGELNTEAFF.

The chain employs TRBV4-1 and TRBJ2-3, with D possibly matching TRBD2 (5 bases). Looked up from germline, CDR1 is MGHRA and CDR2 is YSYEKL. Deletions cut 2 bases from V and 2 bases from J, with 20 bases between. CDR3 length: 18 residues. CDR3 region: CASSQHSIRAETTDTQYF. The CDR3, as DNA: TGCGCCAGCAGCCAACACTCCATCCGAGCGGAGACCACAGATACGCAGTATTTT.

The genes are TRBV14 and TRBJ1-2; D is perhaps TRBD1 (6 bases). V was cut by 5 bases and J by 4 bases, with 17 bases left in between. This CDR3 has 15 amino acids. Germline V gene sequence: CDR1 SGHDN, CDR2 FVKESK. In DNA form, the CDR3 reads TGTGCCAGCAGCTCGGGGGCAGGGGTGAGCTATGGCTACACCTTC. Translation: CASSSGAGVSYGYTF.

The rearrangement joins TRBV5-1 to TRBJ2-7; 9 nucleotides line up with TRBD1. CDR1 and CDR2 (germline): SGHRS, YFSETQ. Losses at the gene ends were 4 bases for V and 4 bases for J; bases not matched to a gene: 9. The CDR3 is made up of 15 amino acids. CDR3: CASSGTGTGTYEQYF. DNA for the CDR3: TGCGCCAGCAGCGGGACCGGGACAGGGACGTACGAGCAGTACTTC.

The chain couples TRBV6-5 to TRBJ1-1, with D unresolved. Germline V CDR1 and CDR2: MNHEY, SVGAGI. The CDR3 spans 11 residues. The ends were cut back, 5 bases at V and 5 bases at J, with 6 bases in the middle. The CDR3 DNA sequence: TGTGCCAGCAGTGCCTCGACTGAAGCTTTCTTT. Its translation: CASSASTEAFF.

This clone has a single count. This chain connects TRBV2 to TRBJ2-6; D gene uncertain. The germline CDR1 and CDR2 sequences are SNHLY and FYNNEI. The CDR3 spans 16 residues. Trimming removed 3 bases at V and 1 base at J, with 10 bases between. Written as DNA, the CDR3 is TGTGCCAGCAGTGACAAGCTTTGGTCTGGGGCCAACGTCCTGACTTTC. Amino acid sequence: CASSDKLWSGANVLTF.

CDR3 DNA sequence: TGCGCCAGCAGCTTTAGGGGACTAGCGGCGGTCGAGACCCAGTACTTC. This gives the protein CASSFRGLAAVETQYF. The chain has TRBV5-1 and TRBJ2-5; 11 positions match TRBD2. The V and J ends lost 2 bases and 5 bases, in that order; junction bases with no gene match: 8. Germline-derived CDR1 and CDR2 are SGHRS and YFSETQ. CDR3 size: 16 residues.

The rearrangement joins TRBV25-1 to TRBJ2-5; perhaps TRBD1 as D (5 bases). The germline V and J ends were trimmed by 3 bases and 1 base, with 9 bases remaining between them. This CDR3 has 14 amino acids. Germline CDR1 is MGHDK and CDR2 is SYGVNS. The CDR3: CASSESGFQETQYF. DNA of the CDR3: TGTGCCAGCAGTGAGTCAGGGTTCCAAGAGACCCAGTACTTC. Based on the CDR3 plus reference TRBV25-1 and TRBJ2-5, the full variable domain is EADIYQTPRYLVIGTGKKITLECSQTMGHDKMYWYQQDPGMELHLIHYSYGVNSTEKGDLSSESTVSRIRTEHFPLTLESARPSHTSQYLCASSESGFQETQYFGPGTRLLVL.

J is TRBJ1-5 and V is TRBV4-1, with D maybe TRBD1 (5 bases). Germline V gene sequence: CDR1 MGHRA, CDR2 YSYEKL. Between the trimmed V and J ends, which lost 1 base and 9 bases, there was a span of 7 bases. The CDR3 sequence is 12 residues long. CDR3 residues: CASSQGGGPQHF. CDR3 coding DNA: TGCGCCAGCAGCCAAGGGGGGGGGCCCCAGCATTTT.

The rearrangement joins TRBV2 to TRBJ1-4; TRBD1 agrees at 10 bases. The CDR3 is made up of 14 amino acids. From germline, CDR1 is SNHLY and CDR2 FYNNEI. The V and J ends lost 5 bases and 5 bases, in that order; junction bases with no gene match: 2. DNA for the CDR3: TGTGCCAGCAGTCCGGGACAGGGGAATGAAAAACTGTTTTTT. Translated, it gives CASSPGQGNEKLFF.

This clone was counted between two and nine times. The J gene is TRBJ2-5, the V gene TRBV7-8; D not resolved. Germline V gene data show CDR1 as SGHVS and CDR2 as FQNEAQ. This CDR3 contains 11 residues. Trimming pared 2 bases from V and 2 bases from J, leaving 0 bases between. The CDR3 here is CASSLQETQYF. In nucleotides, the CDR3 is TGTGCCAGCAGCTTACAAGAGACCCAGTACTTC.

V gene TRBV6-5 combines with J gene TRBJ2-4; the D gene could be TRBD1 or TRBD2 (5 bases each). This CDR3 has 15 amino acids. Trimming cost V 6 bases and J 5 bases, with 17 bases left between them. The V gene's germline CDR1 is MNHEY and CDR2 SVGAGI. CDR3 coding DNA: TGTGCCAGCAGCCGGGCAGGGACGATCGAAAACATTCAGTACTTC. Amino acid sequence: CASSRAGTIENIQYF.

The chain has TRBV29-1 and TRBJ1-2; TRBD1 might be the D (6 bases). The CDR3 has 13 residues. The germline V gene encodes CDR1 SQVTM and CDR2 ANQGSEA. V was cut by 7 bases and J by 3 bases, with 15 bases left in between. For the CDR3, the DNA is TGCAGCGACTACCGGGACATATACTATGGCTACACCTTC. Amino acids: CSDYRDIYYGYTF.

This chain connects TRBV29-1 to TRBJ1-2; TRBD1 matches at 9 bases. The germline CDR1 and CDR2 sequences are SQVTM and ANQGSEA. Losses at the gene ends were 6 bases for V and 2 bases for J; bases not matched to a gene: 16. The CDR3 contains 17 residues. CDR3 DNA sequence: TGCAGCGTATCATCGACCGGGACAGGGAGGTCGAACTATGGCTACACCTTC. It yields the protein CSVSSTGTGRSNYGYTF.

The genes are TRBV7-6 and TRBJ2-1, with 12 bases fitting TRBD2. This CDR3 comprises 15 residues. After removal of 5 bases from V and 7 bases from J, the junction contained 6 bases not matched to a gene. Per the germline V gene, CDR1 is SGHVS and CDR2 is FNYEAQ. The CDR3 bases are TGTGCCAGCAGCATCCTAGCGGGAGGGTTGAATGAGCAGTTCTTC. It specifies CASSILAGGLNEQFF.

V usage is TRBV10-3 and J usage is TRBJ2-7; possible D gene TRBD2, 6 bases. The germline V and J ends were trimmed by 0 bases and 0 bases, with 12 bases remaining between them. Germline loops: CDR1 ENHRY, CDR2 SYGVKD. This CDR3 has 16 amino acids. CDR3 region: CAISESASVSSYEQYF. DNA of the CDR3: TGTGCCATCAGTGAGTCGGCTAGCGTGAGCTCCTACGAGCAGTACTTC.

J is TRBJ2-5 and V is TRBV4-1; 7 nucleotides agree with TRBD2. This CDR3 region has 14 residues. The ends lost 6 bases at V and 3 bases at J; junction bases unmatched: 7. The V gene's germline CDR1 is MGHRA and CDR2 YSYEKL. CDR3 nucleotides: TGCGCCAGCAGTCTTACTAGCGCCGAAGAGACCCAGTACTTC. This sequence encodes CASSLTSAEETQYF.

The chain couples TRBV10-1 to TRBJ1-1, with D perhaps matching TRBD1 (6 bases). The germline V gene encodes CDR1 WNHNN and CDR2 SYGVQD (reference sequence). With 6 bases removed from V and 4 bases from J, the gap between germline ends came to 18 bases. This CDR3 contains 15 residues. The CDR3 reads CASRTGHGRCTEAFF. The CDR3 DNA sequence: TGCGCCAGCAGAACGGGACACGGGAGGTGCACTGAAGCTTTCTTT.

V usage is TRBV7-3 and J usage is TRBJ2-2; D unresolved. In germline, CDR1 is SGHTA, CDR2 FQGTGA. The CDR3 contains 12 residues. Deletions cut 1 base from V and 3 bases from J, with 0 bases between. The CDR3 bases are TGTGCCAGCAGCTTAAACACCGGGGAGCTGTTTTTT. Protein: CASSLNTGELFF. Variable domain in full (rest from reference TRBV7-3 and TRBJ2-2): GAGVSQTPSNKVTEKGKYVELRCDPISGHTALYWYRQSLGQGPEFLIYFQGTGAADDSGLPNDRFFAVRPEGSVSTLKIQRTERGDSAVYLCASSLNTGELFFGEGSRLTVL.

The gene calls are TRBV9 and TRBJ2-5, with 10 bases identical to TRBD1. The CDR3 length is 17 residues. The V gene end was trimmed by 0 bases and the J gene end by 4 bases; junction bases not matched to a gene: 9. Germline V lookup: CDR1 SGDLS, CDR2 YYNGEE. The CDR3 nucleotides read TGTGCCAGCAGCGTAGCAAGGGACAGGGGATTACGAGAGACCCAGTACTTC. Translating it yields CASSVARDRGLRETQYF.

This clone was observed once. This chain connects TRBV10-2 to TRBJ1-3; D is undetermined. Deletions cut 3 bases from V and 3 bases from J, with 12 bases between. In germline, CDR1 is WSHSY, CDR2 SAAADI. The CDR3 runs to 15 residues. In DNA, the CDR3 is TGCGCCAGCAGTGACTCCGGAGGGTTTGGAAACACCATATATTTT. Encoded protein: CASSDSGGFGNTIYF.

This rearrangement joins TRBV5-4 to TRBJ1-1; the D gene is possibly TRBD1 (5 bases). The V gene lost 5 bases and the J gene lost 2 bases, with 19 bases spanning the gap. Germline V gene lookup returns CDR1 SGHNT and CDR2 YYREEE (reference sequence). The CDR3 is made up of 16 amino acids. The CDR3 DNA sequence: TGTGCCAGCAGAACTACACAGGAAATGGGAAACACTGAAGCTTTCTTT. Residues: CASRTTQEMGNTEAFF.

The rearrangement uses TRBV7-8 and TRBJ1-2, with D maybe TRBD1 (5 bases). Germline-derived CDR1 and CDR2 are SGHVS and FQNEAQ. Trimming shortened V by 5 bases and J by 3 bases, and 10 bases separated the two germline ends. This CDR3 region has 13 residues. CDR3: CASSPGTDYGYTF. DNA of the CDR3: TGTGCCAGCAGCCCCGGGACTGACTATGGCTACACCTTC.

J is TRBJ2-7 and V is TRBV27; 10 bases match TRBD2. The CDR3 sequence is 16 residues long. Germline CDR1 MNHEY, CDR2 SMNVEV (reference sequence). V was clipped by 4 bases and J by 1 base; unmatched bases: 7. The DNA of the CDR3 is TGTGCCAGCAGTTCCCATAGCGGGAGGAGGTCCTACGAGCAGTACTTC. Its translation: CASSSHSGRRSYEQYF.

The rearrangement joins TRBV7-2 to TRBJ2-2, with 11 bases aligning to TRBD2. Unmatched junction bases numbered 2, after V lost 4 bases and J lost 7 bases. This CDR3 is built from 14 residues. Per the germline V gene, CDR1 is SGHTA and CDR2 is FQGNSA. CDR3 in amino acids: CASSSGLAGGELFF. CDR3 bases: TGTGCCAGCAGCTCCGGACTAGCGGGCGGGGAGCTGTTTTTT.

V is TRBV6-5 and J is TRBJ1-2, with D perhaps TRBD1 (5 bases). The CDR3 loop spans 13 amino acids. Germline CDR1 is MNHEY and CDR2 is SVGAGI. V dropped 7 bases and J dropped 1 base, with 10 bases sitting between them. The CDR3 region is CASIGGFNYGYTF. As DNA, the CDR3 is TGTGCCAGCATTGGGGGGTTTAACTATGGCTACACCTTC.

The chain couples TRBV4-2 to TRBJ2-7; D ambiguous. Germline V CDR1 and CDR2: LGHNA, YNFKEQ. The CDR3 covers 15 residues. The germline V and J ends were trimmed by 1 base and 0 bases, with 10 bases remaining between them. The CDR3 here is CASSQVRPSSYEQYF. DNA for the CDR3: TGTGCCAGCAGCCAAGTCCGTCCCAGCTCCTACGAGCAGTACTTC.